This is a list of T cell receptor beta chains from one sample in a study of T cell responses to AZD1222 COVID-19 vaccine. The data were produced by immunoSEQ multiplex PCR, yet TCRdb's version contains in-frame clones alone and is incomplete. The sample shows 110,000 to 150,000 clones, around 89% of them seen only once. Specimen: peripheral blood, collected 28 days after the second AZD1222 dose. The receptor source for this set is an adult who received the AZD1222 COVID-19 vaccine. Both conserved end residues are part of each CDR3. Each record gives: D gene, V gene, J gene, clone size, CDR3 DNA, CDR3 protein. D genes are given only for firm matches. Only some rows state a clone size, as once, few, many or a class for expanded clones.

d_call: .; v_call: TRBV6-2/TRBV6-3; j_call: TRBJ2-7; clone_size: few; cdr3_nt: TGTGCCAGCAGTCGCCGCGGGGAGGACGAGCAGTACTTC; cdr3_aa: CASSRRGEDEQYF
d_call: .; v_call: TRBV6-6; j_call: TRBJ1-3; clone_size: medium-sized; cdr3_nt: TGTGCCAGCAGTCAGGGGGGAAACACCATATATTTT; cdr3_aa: CASSQGGNTIYF
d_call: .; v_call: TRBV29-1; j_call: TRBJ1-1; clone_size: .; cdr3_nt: TGCAGCGTTGAAGGGACGGGTGGGACTGAAGCTTTCTTT; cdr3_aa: CSVEGTGGTEAFF
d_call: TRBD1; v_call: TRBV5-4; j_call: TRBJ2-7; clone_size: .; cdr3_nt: TGTGCCAGCAGCGCACGGACAGGTGGTATCTACGAGCAGTACTTC; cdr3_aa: CASSARTGGIYEQYF
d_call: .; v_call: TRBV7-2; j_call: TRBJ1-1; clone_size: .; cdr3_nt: TGTGCCAGCAGCTTAGCGCTGGAAGGATATGAAGCTTTCTTT; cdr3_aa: CASSLALEGYEAFF
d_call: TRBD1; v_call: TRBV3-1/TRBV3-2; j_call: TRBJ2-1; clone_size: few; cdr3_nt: TGTGCCAGCAGCCCACAGGGGATTCTCGACAATGAGCAGTTCTTC; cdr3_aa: CASSPQGILDNEQFF
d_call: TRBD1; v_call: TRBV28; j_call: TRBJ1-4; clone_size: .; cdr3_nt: TGTGCCAGCAGTCCCTGGACAGGCGTTAATGAAAAACTGTTTTTT; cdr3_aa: CASSPWTGVNEKLFF
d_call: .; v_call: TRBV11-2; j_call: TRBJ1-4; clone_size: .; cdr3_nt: TGTGCCAGCGGTTCAACTAATGAAAAACTGTTTTTT; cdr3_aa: CASGSTNEKLFF
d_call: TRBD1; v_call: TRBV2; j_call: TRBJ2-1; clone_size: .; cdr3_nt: TGTGCCAGCAGGGGGACAGGTACTGAGCAGTTCTTC; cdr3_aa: CASRGTGTEQFF
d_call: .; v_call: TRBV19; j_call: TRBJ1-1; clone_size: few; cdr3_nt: TGTGCCAGTTCAGACCAGGGGAAGCGCACTGAAGCTTTCTTT; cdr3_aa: CASSDQGKRTEAFF
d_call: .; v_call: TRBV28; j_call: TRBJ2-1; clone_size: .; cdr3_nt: TGTGCCAGCAGTAGTAGCGGACTCAGCTCCTACAATGAGCAGTTCTTC; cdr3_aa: CASSSSGLSSYNEQFF
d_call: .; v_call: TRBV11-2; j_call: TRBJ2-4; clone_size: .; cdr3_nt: TGTGCCAGCAGCTTGACTCGGTTAGACAAAAACATTCAGTACTTC; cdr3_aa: CASSLTRLDKNIQYF
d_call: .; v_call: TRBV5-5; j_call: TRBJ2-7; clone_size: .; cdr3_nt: TGTGCCAGCAGCGTAGAAGACGAGCAGTACTTC; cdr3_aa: CASSVEDEQYF
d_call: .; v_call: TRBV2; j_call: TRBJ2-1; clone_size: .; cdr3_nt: TGTGCCAGCAGAACTAGACCCGGTTACAATGAGCAGTTCTTC; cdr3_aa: CASRTRPGYNEQFF
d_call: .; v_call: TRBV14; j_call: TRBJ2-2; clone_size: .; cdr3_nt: TGTGCCAGCAGCACCCTTTTGGGATCAAGCACCGGGGAGCTGTTTTTT; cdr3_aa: CASSTLLGSSTGELFF
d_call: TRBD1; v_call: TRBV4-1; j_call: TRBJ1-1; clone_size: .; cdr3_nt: TGCGCCAGCAGCCGCGGACAGGGGGTAAGCACTGAAGCTTTCTTT; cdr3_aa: CASSRGQGVSTEAFF
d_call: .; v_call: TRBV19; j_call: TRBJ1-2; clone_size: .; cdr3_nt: TGTGCCAGTAGTATAGACAACACCGGGAGTGGCTACACCTTC; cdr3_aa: CASSIDNTGSGYTF
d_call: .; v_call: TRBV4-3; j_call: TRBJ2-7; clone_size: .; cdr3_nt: TGCGCCAGCAGCCAAGAGGTTGGCAGGACCGAGCAGTACTTC; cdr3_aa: CASSQEVGRTEQYF
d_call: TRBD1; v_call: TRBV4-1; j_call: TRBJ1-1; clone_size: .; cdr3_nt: TGCGCCAGCAGCTTAGACAGGGGCGTTTATGGGACGGGGGCTGAAGCTTTCTTT; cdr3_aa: CASSLDRGVYGTGAEAFF
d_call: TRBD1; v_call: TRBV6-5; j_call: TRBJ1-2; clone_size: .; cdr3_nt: TGTGCCAGCAAACTACAGGGGACAGAGGGCTACACCTTC; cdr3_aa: CASKLQGTEGYTF
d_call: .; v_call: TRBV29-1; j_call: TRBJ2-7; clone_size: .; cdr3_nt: TGCAGCGTTGAAGACTATGGGAGAGAGGGGTACGAGCAGTACTTC; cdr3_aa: CSVEDYGREGYEQYF
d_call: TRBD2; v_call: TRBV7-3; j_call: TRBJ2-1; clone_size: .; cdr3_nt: TGTGCCAGCAGCCCCCGGTCCTTAGCGGGGGGTCGGCTTAGGGAGCAGTTCTTC; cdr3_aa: CASSPRSLAGGRLREQFF
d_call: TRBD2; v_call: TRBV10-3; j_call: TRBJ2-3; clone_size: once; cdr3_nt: TGTGCCATCAGCGGGGACCGGGGGGGCGTATCAGATACGCAGTATTTT; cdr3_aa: CAISGDRGGVSDTQYF
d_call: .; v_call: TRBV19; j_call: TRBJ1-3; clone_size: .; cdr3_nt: TGTGCCAGTAGATCCTCCGAAAGAAACACCATATATTTT; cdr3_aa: CASRSSERNTIYF
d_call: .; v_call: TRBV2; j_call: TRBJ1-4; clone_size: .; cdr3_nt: TGTGCCAGCAGTGCTAGAGGGCCTTACGAAAAACTGTTTTTT; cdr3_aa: CASSARGPYEKLFF
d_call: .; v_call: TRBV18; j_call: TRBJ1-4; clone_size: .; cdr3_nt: TGTGCCAGCTCACCCAACAGGGCTGGAGCTAATGAAAAACTGTTTTTT; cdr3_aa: CASSPNRAGANEKLFF
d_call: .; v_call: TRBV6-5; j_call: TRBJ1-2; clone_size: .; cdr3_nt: TGTGCCAGCAGTTACTCGGTCAGTAACTATGGCTACACCTTC; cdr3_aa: CASSYSVSNYGYTF
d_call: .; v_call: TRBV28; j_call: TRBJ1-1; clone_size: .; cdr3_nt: TGTGCCAGCAGTTTTACCAGGTACACTGAAGCTTTCTTT; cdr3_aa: CASSFTRYTEAFF
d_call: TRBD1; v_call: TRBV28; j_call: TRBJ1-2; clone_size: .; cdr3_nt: TGTGCCAGCAGACGGACAGGGGCAAACTATGGCTACACCTTC; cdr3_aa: CASRRTGANYGYTF
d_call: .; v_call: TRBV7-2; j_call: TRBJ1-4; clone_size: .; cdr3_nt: TGTGCCAGCAGCTTAGATCCGGGGGCGCGAACTAATGAAAAACTGTTTTTT; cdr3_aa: CASSLDPGARTNEKLFF
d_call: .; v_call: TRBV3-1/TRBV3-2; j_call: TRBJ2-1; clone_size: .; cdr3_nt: TGTGCCAGCAGCCCACAGAAAACCACCTACAATGAGCAGTTCTTC; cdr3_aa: CASSPQKTTYNEQFF
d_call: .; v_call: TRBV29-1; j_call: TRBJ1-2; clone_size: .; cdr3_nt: TGCAGCGTCCTCTCGCAGAGAAACTATGGCTACACCTTC; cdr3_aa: CSVLSQRNYGYTF
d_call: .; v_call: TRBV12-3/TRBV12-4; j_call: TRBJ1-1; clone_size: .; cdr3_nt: TGTGCCAGCAGTTTGCTTTACACTGAAGCTTTCTTT; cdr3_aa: CASSLLYTEAFF
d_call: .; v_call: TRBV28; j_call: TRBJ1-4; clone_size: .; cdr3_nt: TGTGCCAGCACCAGTAGGGATGAAAAACTGTTTTTT; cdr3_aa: CASTSRDEKLFF
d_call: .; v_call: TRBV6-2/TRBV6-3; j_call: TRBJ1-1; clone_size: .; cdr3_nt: TGTGCCAGCAGCGAAAAAGGGGCGGACACTGAAGCTTTCTTT; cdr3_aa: CASSEKGADTEAFF
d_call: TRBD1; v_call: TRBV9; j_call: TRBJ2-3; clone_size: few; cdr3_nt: TGTGCCAGCAGCCTAAGCCGGCAGGGGGGCACAGATACGCAGTATTTT; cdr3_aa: CASSLSRQGGTDTQYF
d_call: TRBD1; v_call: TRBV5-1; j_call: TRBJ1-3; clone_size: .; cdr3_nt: TGCGCCAGCAGCGTGACGACAGGGGCTGGAAACACCATATATTTT; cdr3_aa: CASSVTTGAGNTIYF
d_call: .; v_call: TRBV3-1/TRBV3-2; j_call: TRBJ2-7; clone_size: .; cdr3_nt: TGTGCCAGCAGCCAATCCGGGGGACGAGGGGAGCAGTACTTC; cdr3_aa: CASSQSGGRGEQYF
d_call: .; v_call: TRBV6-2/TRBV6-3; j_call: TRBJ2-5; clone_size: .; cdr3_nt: TGTGCCAGCAGCCGGCAGCCCCAGACCCAGTACTTC; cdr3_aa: CASSRQPQTQYF
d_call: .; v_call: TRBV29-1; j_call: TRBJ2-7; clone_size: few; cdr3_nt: TGCAGCGTTGGATGGGGGTACGAGCAGTACTTC; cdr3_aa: CSVGWGYEQYF
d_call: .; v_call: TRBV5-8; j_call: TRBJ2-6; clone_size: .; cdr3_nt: TGTGCCAGCAGCCGCCAGGTGTCTGGGGCCAACGTCCTGACTTTC; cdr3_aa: CASSRQVSGANVLTF
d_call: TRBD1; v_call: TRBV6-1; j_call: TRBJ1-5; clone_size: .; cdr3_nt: TGTGCCAGCAGTGCCGCCGACAGGGGAAGCAATCAGCCCCAGCATTTT; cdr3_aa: CASSAADRGSNQPQHF
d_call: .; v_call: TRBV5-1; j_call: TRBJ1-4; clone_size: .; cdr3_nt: TGCGCCAGCAGCTTAGGGACCGAAAATGAAAAACTGTTTTTT; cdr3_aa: CASSLGTENEKLFF
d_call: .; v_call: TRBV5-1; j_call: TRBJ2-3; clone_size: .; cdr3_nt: TGCGCCAGCAGCCCTAAGCCACCGTTAGATACGCAGTATTTT; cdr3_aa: CASSPKPPLDTQYF
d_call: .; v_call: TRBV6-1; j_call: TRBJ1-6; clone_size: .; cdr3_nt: TGTGCCAGCAGTGAGCTCTACAGAAATTCACCCCTCCACTTT; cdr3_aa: CASSELYRNSPLHF